The clone carrying this T cell receptor (beta chain) was observed a single time. Profiling relied on immunoSEQ multiplex PCR, and the TCRdb table lists in-frame clones only, not all of them. The data hold around 1.9 million clones, with just under 95% observed a single time. The entry originates in a study of shared clonotypes between healthy human individuals. Only CD45RO-negative cells positively selected for CCR7 counted as naive CD8 cells, so terminally differentiated effector memory CD45RA+ cells were excluded. Donors comprised only Caucasian adults living in Nashville, Tennessee. The ends lost 4 bases at V and 5 bases at J; junction bases unmatched: 8. The CDR3 covers 16 residues. Germline-derived CDR1 and CDR2 are SGDLS and YYNGEE.

The specimen was naive CD8+ T cells from PBMCs. V gene TRBV9 combines with J gene TRBJ2-5, with TRBD2 matching 13 bases. The source is a man between 18 and 29 years old in good health. Some clones in this sample may be carry-over from other donors' samples. The CDR3 bases are TGTGCCAGCAGCACAAGACTAGCGGGAGGTCCGGAGACCCAGTACTTC. Translating it yields CASSTRLAGGPETQYF.